This is a list of T cell receptor beta chains from one sample in a study of T cell repertoires in cytomegalovirus infection. MiXCR, applied by TCRdb to the reads, yields one record per CDR3 protein. Of 750,000 to 900,000 distinct CDR3 sequences detected, about 28% appear once; the ten largest clones hold around 12%. For these receptors, no antigen is known. The sample was cultured CD8+ T cells from PBMCs, taken from culture after CMV antigen stimulation. The receptors were gathered from a human donor in good health (CMV status not recorded). Some clones in this sample may be carry-over from other donors' samples. CDR3s include the opening cysteine and the closing phenylalanine or tryptophan. Each record gives: V gene, clone size, D gene, J gene, CDR3 protein, CDR3 DNA. D genes are given only for firm matches. The size field is filled for only some rows; it gives once, few, many or a size class.

V gene: TRBV12-3/TRBV12-4
clone size: many
D gene: -
J gene: TRBJ2-4
CDR3 protein: CASGTSDLAKNIQYF
CDR3 DNA: TGTGCCAGTGGGACATCGGACCTAGCCAAAAACATTCAGTACTTC

V gene: TRBV5-6
clone size: -
D gene: -
J gene: TRBJ2-1
CDR3 protein: CASSLGIFRTPTYNEQFF
CDR3 DNA: TGTGCCAGCAGCCTTGGCATTTTTCGGACTCCTACCTACAATGAGCAGTTCTTC

V gene: TRBV3-1
clone size: -
D gene: -
J gene: TRBJ2-4
CDR3 protein: CASSPGGPGDIQYF
CDR3 DNA: TGTGCCAGCAGCCCAGGAGGCCCCGGGGACATTCAGTACTTC

V gene: TRBV20-1
clone size: -
D gene: TRBD2
J gene: TRBJ2-3
CDR3 protein: CSARDKSGGEVTDTQYF
CDR3 DNA: TGCAGTGCTAGAGATAAGAGCGGGGGGGAGGTAACAGATACGCAGTATTTT

V gene: TRBV7-2
clone size: many
D gene: -
J gene: TRBJ2-3
CDR3 protein: CASRSGSSDTQYF
CDR3 DNA: TGTGCCAGCCGGTCAGGGAGTTCAGATACGCAGTATTTT

V gene: TRBV7-7
clone size: -
D gene: -
J gene: TRBJ2-7
CDR3 protein: CASRLAPWLRENEQYF
CDR3 DNA: TGTGCCAGCAGATTAGCCCCATGGCTGAGAGAAAACGAGCAGTACTTC

V gene: TRBV24-1
clone size: -
D gene: TRBD1
J gene: TRBJ2-1
CDR3 protein: CATSSRTGSNEQFF
CDR3 DNA: TGTGCCACCAGTAGTAGGACAGGCAGCAATGAGCAGTTCTTC

V gene: TRBV14
clone size: few
D gene: TRBD1
J gene: TRBJ1-2
CDR3 protein: CASSPLGQEVYGYTF
CDR3 DNA: TGTGCCAGCAGCCCCCTGGGACAGGAGGTCTATGGCTACACCTTC

V gene: TRBV4-2
clone size: -
D gene: -
J gene: TRBJ2-1
CDR3 protein: CASSQDDFEQFF
CDR3 DNA: TGTGCCAGCAGCCAAGATGACTTTGAGCAGTTCTTC

V gene: TRBV20-1
clone size: -
D gene: -
J gene: TRBJ1-4
CDR3 protein: CSAPVETNEKLFF
CDR3 DNA: TGCAGTGCTCCAGTTGAAACTAATGAAAAACTGTTTTTT

V gene: TRBV12-3/TRBV12-4
clone size: many
D gene: -
J gene: TRBJ2-1
CDR3 protein: CASNSMLLTVGLTYNEQFF
CDR3 DNA: TGTGCCAGCAATTCCATGTTGTTGACAGTTGGGCTGACCTACAATGAGCAGTTCTTC

V gene: TRBV12-3/TRBV12-4
clone size: many
D gene: -
J gene: TRBJ2-3
CDR3 protein: CASTLSAENIPYF
CDR3 DNA: TGTGCCAGCACCCTCTCGGCTGAGAACATCCCGTATTTT

V gene: TRBV12-5
clone size: -
D gene: -
J gene: TRBJ1-5
CDR3 protein: CTSGSGVGNQPQHF
CDR3 DNA: TGTACTAGTGGCTCCGGGGTCGGCAATCAGCCCCAGCATTTT

V gene: TRBV6-2/TRBV6-3
clone size: -
D gene: TRBD2
J gene: TRBJ2-3
CDR3 protein: CASSPGLAGGYASTDTQYF
CDR3 DNA: TGTGCCAGCAGTCCCGGACTAGCGGGGGGATACGCTAGCACAGATACGCAGTATTTT

V gene: TRBV2
clone size: -
D gene: TRBD2
J gene: TRBJ2-3
CDR3 protein: CASRELDGGGASDTQYF
CDR3 DNA: TGTGCCAGCAGGGAACTGGACGGCGGGGGGGCGTCAGATACGCAGTATTTT

V gene: TRBV7-6
clone size: few
D gene: -
J gene: TRBJ2-1
CDR3 protein: CASSLVGPPRGYNEQFF
CDR3 DNA: TGTGCCAGCAGCTTAGTGGGACCCCCGAGGGGATACAATGAGCAGTTCTTC

V gene: TRBV5-1
clone size: -
D gene: -
J gene: TRBJ1-1
CDR3 protein: CASAQGSPNTEAFF
CDR3 DNA: TGCGCCAGCGCTCAGGGGAGTCCGAACACTGAAGCTTTCTTT

V gene: TRBV6-8
clone size: once
D gene: TRBD1
J gene: TRBJ1-2
CDR3 protein: CASKPPGTAYGYTF
CDR3 DNA: TGTGCCAGCAAACCACCGGGGACAGCTTATGGCTACACCTTC

V gene: TRBV11-1
clone size: -
D gene: -
J gene: TRBJ1-1
CDR3 protein: CASSSGQAGAFF
CDR3 DNA: TGTGCCAGCAGCTCTGGACAAGCTGGGGCTTTCTTT

V gene: TRBV10-3
clone size: -
D gene: TRBD2
J gene: TRBJ2-3
CDR3 protein: CAIKTLAGGPGWTDTQYF
CDR3 DNA: TGTGCCATCAAAACACTAGCGGGGGGGCCTGGTTGGACAGATACGCAGTATTTT

V gene: TRBV12-3/TRBV12-4
clone size: -
D gene: TRBD2
J gene: TRBJ2-7
CDR3 protein: CASSRYPTSGNYEQYF
CDR3 DNA: TGTGCCAGCAGTAGATATCCGACTAGCGGGAACTACGAGCAGTACTTC

V gene: TRBV12-3/TRBV12-4
clone size: many
D gene: TRBD1
J gene: TRBJ1-2
CDR3 protein: CASSRSGTGEFNYGYTF
CDR3 DNA: TGTGCCAGCAGTCGATCCGGGACAGGAGAATTTAACTATGGCTACACCTTC

V gene: TRBV24-1
clone size: -
D gene: TRBD2
J gene: TRBJ2-1
CDR3 protein: CATSDLGAGLARNEQFF
CDR3 DNA: TGTGCCACCAGTGATTTGGGAGCCGGACTAGCTCGAAATGAGCAGTTCTTC

V gene: TRBV19
clone size: -
D gene: -
J gene: TRBJ2-3
CDR3 protein: CASSLGGAGTDTQYF
CDR3 DNA: TGTGCCAGTAGTCTAGGGGGGGCTGGCACAGATACGCAGTATTTT

V gene: TRBV2
clone size: -
D gene: -
J gene: TRBJ1-1
CDR3 protein: CASPGRRATEAFF
CDR3 DNA: TGTGCCAGCCCAGGGAGGAGGGCGACTGAAGCTTTCTTT

V gene: TRBV12-3/TRBV12-4
clone size: many
D gene: TRBD1
J gene: TRBJ1-5
CDR3 protein: CASSSDREYGQPQHF
CDR3 DNA: TGTGCCAGCAGTTCCGACAGGGAGTATGGTCAGCCCCAGCATTTT

V gene: TRBV6-5
clone size: -
D gene: TRBD2
J gene: TRBJ2-3
CDR3 protein: CASTGSGGDTDTQYF
CDR3 DNA: TGTGCCAGCACCGGCAGCGGGGGGGACACAGATACGCAGTATTTT

V gene: TRBV5-6
clone size: -
D gene: -
J gene: TRBJ1-5
CDR3 protein: CASSLSPRPNQPQHF
CDR3 DNA: TGTGCCAGCAGCTTGAGTCCCAGGCCCAATCAGCCCCAGCATTTT

V gene: TRBV6-2/TRBV6-3
clone size: few
D gene: -
J gene: TRBJ1-6
CDR3 protein: CATGPVLLVNSPLHF
CDR3 DNA: TGTGCCACCGGACCAGTGCTTCTCGTTAATTCACCCCTCCACTTT

V gene: TRBV20-1
clone size: few
D gene: -
J gene: TRBJ2-7
CDR3 protein: CSTLRDPRGIEQYF
CDR3 DNA: TGCAGCACCCTCCGGGACCCGAGGGGCATCGAGCAGTACTTC

V gene: TRBV2
clone size: -
D gene: TRBD2
J gene: TRBJ2-1
CDR3 protein: CASSANAGGPYNEQFF
CDR3 DNA: TGTGCCAGCAGCGCGAACGCGGGGGGCCCCTACAATGAGCAGTTCTTC

V gene: TRBV15
clone size: -
D gene: TRBD2
J gene: TRBJ2-3
CDR3 protein: CATSSRLAGGGTDTQYF
CDR3 DNA: TGTGCCACCAGCAGCAGACTAGCGGGGGGCGGCACAGATACGCAGTATTTT

V gene: TRBV2
clone size: -
D gene: -
J gene: TRBJ2-1
CDR3 protein: CASRTGDYYNEQFF
CDR3 DNA: TGTGCCAGCAGGACAGGGGACTACTACAATGAGCAGTTCTTC

V gene: TRBV5-5
clone size: few
D gene: TRBD1
J gene: TRBJ2-3
CDR3 protein: CASSLGQGALDTQYF
CDR3 DNA: TGTGCCAGCAGCTTGGGACAGGGGGCTTTAGATACGCAGTATTTT

V gene: TRBV7-9
clone size: -
D gene: TRBD1
J gene: TRBJ2-2
CDR3 protein: CASSLVGTGIHTGELFF
CDR3 DNA: TGTGCCAGCAGCTTAGTTGGGACAGGGATCCACACCGGGGAGCTGTTTTTT

V gene: TRBV10-3
clone size: -
D gene: -
J gene: TRBJ2-2
CDR3 protein: CAISENGELFF
CDR3 DNA: TGTGCCATCAGTGAGAACGGGGAGCTGTTTTTT

V gene: TRBV12-3/TRBV12-4
clone size: -
D gene: -
J gene: TRBJ1-6
CDR3 protein: CASSPDSADSPLHF
CDR3 DNA: TGTGCCAGCAGTCCTGACTCAGCGGATTCACCCCTCCACTTT

V gene: TRBV7-8
clone size: -
D gene: -
J gene: TRBJ2-5
CDR3 protein: CASSSKGHPQETQYF
CDR3 DNA: TGTGCCAGCAGTTCAAAAGGACACCCACAAGAGACCCAGTACTTC

V gene: TRBV27
clone size: -
D gene: TRBD1
J gene: TRBJ2-7
CDR3 protein: CASSLWTGGYEQYF
CDR3 DNA: TGTGCCAGCAGTCTCTGGACAGGAGGCTACGAGCAGTACTTC

V gene: TRBV6-1
clone size: many
D gene: TRBD1
J gene: TRBJ2-6
CDR3 protein: CASRTKYRGILSGANVLTF
CDR3 DNA: TGTGCCAGCAGAACTAAGTACAGGGGGATTCTCTCTGGGGCCAACGTCCTGACTTTC

V gene: TRBV19
clone size: few
D gene: TRBD1
J gene: TRBJ2-1
CDR3 protein: CASTIGGTGGNEQFF
CDR3 DNA: TGTGCCAGTACCATCGGGGGGACAGGGGGCAATGAGCAGTTCTTC